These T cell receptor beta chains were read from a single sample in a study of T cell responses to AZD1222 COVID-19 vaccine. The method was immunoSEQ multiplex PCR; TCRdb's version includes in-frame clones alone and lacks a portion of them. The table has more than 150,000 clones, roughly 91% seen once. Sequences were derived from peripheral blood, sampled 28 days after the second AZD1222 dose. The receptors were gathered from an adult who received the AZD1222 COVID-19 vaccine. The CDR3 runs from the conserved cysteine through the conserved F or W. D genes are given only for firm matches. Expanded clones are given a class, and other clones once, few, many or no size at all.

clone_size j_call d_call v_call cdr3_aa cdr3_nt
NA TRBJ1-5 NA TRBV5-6 CASSRRGRNQPQHF TGTGCCAGCAGTCGGAGGGGTCGCAATCAGCCCCAGCATTTT
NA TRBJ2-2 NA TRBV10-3 CAISSVNTGELFF TGTGCCATCAGTTCGGTAAACACCGGGGAGCTGTTTTTT
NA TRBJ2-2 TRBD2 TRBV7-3 CASSPGGPVTGELFF TGTGCCAGCAGCCCGGGGGGGCCGGTCACCGGGGAGCTGTTTTTT
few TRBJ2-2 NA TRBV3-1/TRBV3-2 CASSQEGAELFF TGTGCCAGCAGCCAAGAGGGGGCGGAGCTGTTTTTT
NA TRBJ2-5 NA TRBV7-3 CASSLEVRGEGETQYF TGTGCCAGCAGCTTAGAGGTCCGGGGCGAAGGGGAGACCCAGTACTTC
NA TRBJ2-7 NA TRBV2 CASSEEVGTDPYEQYF TGTGCCAGCAGTGAGGAGGTGGGGACGGACCCCTACGAGCAGTACTTC
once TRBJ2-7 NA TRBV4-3 CASSLEVLTYEQYF TGCGCCAGCAGCCTGGAGGTCCTCACCTACGAGCAGTACTTC
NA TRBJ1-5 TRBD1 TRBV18 CASSPSGTGSNQPQHF TGTGCCAGCTCACCATCAGGGACAGGATCAAATCAGCCCCAGCATTTT
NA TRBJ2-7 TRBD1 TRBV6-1 CASSEGGTGYEQYF TGTGCCAGCAGTGAAGGGGGGACAGGGTACGAGCAGTACTTC
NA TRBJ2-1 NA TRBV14 CASSQWAGLHEQFF TGTGCCAGCAGCCAGTGGGCAGGGCTGCATGAGCAGTTCTTC
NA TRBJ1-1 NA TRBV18 CASRRPRTGVNTEAFF TGTGCCAGCCGACGACCTAGAACGGGGGTGAACACTGAAGCTTTCTTT
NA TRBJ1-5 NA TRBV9 CASSVNQPQHF TGTGCCAGCAGCGTCAATCAGCCCCAGCATTTT
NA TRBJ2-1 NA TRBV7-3 CASSPSHRSSYNEQFF TGTGCCAGCAGCCCTAGCCATAGGAGCTCCTACAATGAGCAGTTCTTC
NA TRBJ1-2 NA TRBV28 CASTRRGADGYTF TGTGCCAGCACCCGGCGGGGGGCGGATGGCTACACCTTC
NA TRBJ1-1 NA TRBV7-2 CASTFTRFTEAFF TGTGCCAGCACCTTTACCAGGTTCACTGAAGCTTTCTTT
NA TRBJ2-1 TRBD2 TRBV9 CASSTTSGAYNEQFF TGTGCCAGCAGCACCACTAGCGGGGCTTACAATGAGCAGTTCTTC
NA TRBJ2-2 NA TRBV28 CASSPSPGQNTGELFF TGTGCCAGCAGTCCCAGTCCGGGACAGAACACCGGGGAGCTGTTTTTT
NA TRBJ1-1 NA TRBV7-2 CASRLYRNTEAFF TGTGCCAGCAGATTATACCGTAACACTGAAGCTTTCTTT
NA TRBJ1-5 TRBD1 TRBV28 CASNNDRGPGNQPQHF TGTGCCAGCAACAATGACAGGGGGCCTGGCAATCAGCCCCAGCATTTT
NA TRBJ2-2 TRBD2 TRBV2 CASRGVGTGELFF TGTGCCAGCCGGGGGGTAGGCACCGGGGAGCTGTTTTTT
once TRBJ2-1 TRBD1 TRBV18 CASSVDRVAYNEQFF TGTGCCAGCTCAGTGGACAGGGTTGCCTACAATGAGCAGTTCTTC
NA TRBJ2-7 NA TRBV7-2 CASSPRTGGILSEQYF TGTGCCAGCAGCCCTAGAACGGGCGGGATCCTCAGCGAGCAGTACTTC
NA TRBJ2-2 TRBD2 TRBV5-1 CASSPLLATNTGELFF TGCGCCAGCAGCCCATTACTAGCGACGAACACCGGGGAGCTGTTTTTT
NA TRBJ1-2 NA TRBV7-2 CASSSDRTNYGYTF TGTGCCAGCAGCTCCGACAGAACAAACTATGGCTACACCTTC
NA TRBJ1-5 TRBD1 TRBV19 CASSDREKQPQHF TGTGCCAGTAGCGACAGGGAGAAGCAGCCCCAGCATTTT
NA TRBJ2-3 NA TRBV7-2 CASSLDSLGATDTQYF TGTGCCAGCAGCTTAGACTCCCTGGGAGCCACAGATACGCAGTATTTT
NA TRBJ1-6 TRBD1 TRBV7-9 CASREGQGFYNSPLHF TGTGCCAGCAGAGAGGGACAGGGGTTCTATAATTCACCCCTCCACTTT
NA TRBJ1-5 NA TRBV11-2 CASSIEAGAHQPQHF TGTGCCAGCAGCATAGAGGCAGGGGCGCATCAGCCCCAGCATTTT
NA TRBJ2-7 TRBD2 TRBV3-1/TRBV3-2 CASSRPTSGAGYEQYF TGTGCCAGCAGCCGCCCGACTAGCGGGGCAGGCTACGAGCAGTACTTC
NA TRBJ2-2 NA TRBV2 CASTAFSGELFF TGTGCCAGCACCGCCTTCTCCGGGGAGCTGTTTTTT
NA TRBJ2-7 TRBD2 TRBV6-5 CASSYSSPSGYEQYF TGTGCCAGCAGTTACTCAAGTCCTAGCGGATACGAGCAGTACTTC
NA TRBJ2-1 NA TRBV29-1 CSVAGRGIYNEQFF TGCAGCGTTGCCGGCCGGGGTATATACAATGAGCAGTTCTTC
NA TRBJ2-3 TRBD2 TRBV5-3 CARKGSGTSGSRTDTQYF TGTGCCAGAAAGGGATCCGGGACTAGCGGATCCCGCACAGATACGCAGTATTTT
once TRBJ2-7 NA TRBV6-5 CASSYSGQGGSYEQYF TGTGCCAGCAGTTACTCCGGGCAGGGTGGATCCTACGAGCAGTACTTC
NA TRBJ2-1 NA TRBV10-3 CAVTVGGANRQFF TGTGCCGTCACCGTAGGGGGGGCAAATAGGCAGTTCTTC
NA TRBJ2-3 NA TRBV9 CASSSQPTDTQYF TGTGCCAGCAGCTCACAACCGACAGATACGCAGTATTTT
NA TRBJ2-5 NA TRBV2 CASSRKPKEETQYF TGTGCCAGCAGCCGCAAACCCAAGGAAGAGACCCAGTACTTC
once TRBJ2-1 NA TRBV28 CASSLGAYNEQFF TGTGCCAGCAGTTTAGGCGCCTACAATGAGCAGTTCTTC
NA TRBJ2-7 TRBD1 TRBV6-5 CAGGGQGNYEQYF TGTGCCGGCGGGGGACAGGGGAATTACGAGCAGTACTTC
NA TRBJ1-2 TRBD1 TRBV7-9 CASSPSGTDYGYTF TGTGCCAGCAGCCCCTCCGGGACAGACTATGGCTACACCTTC
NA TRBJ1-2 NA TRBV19 CASRIQTADYGYTF TGTGCCAGTAGAATCCAGACGGCCGACTATGGCTACACCTTC
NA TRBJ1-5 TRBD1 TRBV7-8 CASSLELTGRGQPQHF TGTGCCAGCAGCTTAGAACTGACAGGGAGGGGGCAGCCCCAGCATTTT
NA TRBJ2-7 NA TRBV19 CASSILVTGRSPRGYEQYF TGTGCCAGTAGTATCCTGGTGACAGGGAGGTCCCCAAGGGGTTACGAGCAGTACTTC
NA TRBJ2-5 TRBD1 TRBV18 CASSPTGQETQYF TGTGCCAGCTCACCGACAGGGCAAGAGACCCAGTACTTC
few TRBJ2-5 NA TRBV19 CASSTAVGETQYF TGTGCCAGTAGTACAGCGGTAGGGGAGACCCAGTACTTC
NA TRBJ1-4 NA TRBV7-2 CASRPTGTSNEKLFF TGTGCCAGCAGACCAACCGGGACATCCAATGAAAAACTGTTTTTT
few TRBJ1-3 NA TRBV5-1 CASSLQGNTIYF TGCGCCAGCAGCTTGCAAGGAAACACCATATATTTT
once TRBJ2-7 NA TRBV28 CASRDLTYEQYF TGTGCCAGCCGGGACTTAACCTACGAGCAGTACTTC
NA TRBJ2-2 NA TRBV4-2 CASSHGGGNTGELFF TGTGCCAGCAGCCACGGAGGGGGTAACACCGGGGAGCTGTTTTTT
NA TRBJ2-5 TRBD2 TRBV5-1 CASSLRRTSGQETQYF TGCGCCAGCAGCCTCCGGCGGACTAGCGGACAAGAGACCCAGTACTTC
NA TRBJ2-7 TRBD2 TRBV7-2 CASSTRTSGPTEQYF TGTGCCAGCAGCACCCGGACTAGCGGTCCTACGGAGCAGTACTTC
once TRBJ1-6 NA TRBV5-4 CASSLRTAYNSPLHF TGTGCCAGCAGCTTGAGGACTGCCTATAATTCACCCCTCCACTTT
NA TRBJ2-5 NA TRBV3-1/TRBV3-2 CASSHSRQETQYF TGTGCCAGCAGCCATAGTCGGCAAGAGACCCAGTACTTC
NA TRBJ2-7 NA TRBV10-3 CAISESVRPYEQYF TGTGCCATCAGTGAGTCTGTTAGGCCGTACGAGCAGTACTTC
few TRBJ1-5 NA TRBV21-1 CAVTGVNQPQHF TGTGCCGTCACAGGGGTCAATCAGCCCCAGCATTTT
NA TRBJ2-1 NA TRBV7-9 CASSSGRGDEQFF TGTGCCAGCAGCTCGGGCAGGGGCGATGAGCAGTTCTTC
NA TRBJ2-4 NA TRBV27 CASSLVGAGKNIQYF TGTGCCAGCAGTTTGGTGGGGGCAGGCAAAAACATTCAGTACTTC
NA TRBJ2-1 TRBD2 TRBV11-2 CASSRRFSREGQHEQFF TGTGCCAGCAGTCGTAGATTTTCGCGGGAGGGCCAGCATGAGCAGTTCTTC
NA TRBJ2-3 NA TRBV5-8 CASSLGQDSSTDTQYF TGTGCCAGCAGCTTGGGACAGGACTCTAGCACAGATACGCAGTATTTT
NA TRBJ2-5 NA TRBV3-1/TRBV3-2 CASTNSLGTQYF TGTGCCAGCACCAATTCGCTGGGGACCCAGTACTTC